These T cell receptor beta chains were read from a single sample in a study of cytomegalovirus exposure and HLA in healthy donors. Profiling relied on immunoSEQ multiplex PCR, and the TCRdb table lists in-frame clones only, not all of them. The table includes 150,000 to 200,000 clones, around 76% detected once. Sample: PBMCs. The receptor set was obtained from a woman between 25 and 40 years old in good health and CMV-seropositive. CDR3s include the opening cysteine and the closing phenylalanine or tryptophan. D genes are given only for firm matches. Size is omitted from some rows. Given values are once, few, many or a class for expanded clones.

abundance	d_gene	v_gene	j_gene	CDR3nt	CDR3aa
many	NA	TRBV4-3	TRBJ2-7	TGCGCCAGCAGCCAAGGACAATTCTCCTACGAGCAGTACTTC	CASSQGQFSYEQYF
NA	TRBD1	TRBV19	TRBJ1-5	TGTGCCAGTAGTAGACAGGGTGATCAGCCCCAGCATTTT	CASSRQGDQPQHF
few	NA	TRBV29-1	TRBJ2-3	TGCAGCGTTCAGGGGCCAAGCACAGATACGCAGTATTTT	CSVQGPSTDTQYF
NA	NA	TRBV4-2	TRBJ2-2	TGTGCCAGCAGCCAAGCACAAGACACCGGGGAGCTGTTTTTT	CASSQAQDTGELFF
NA	TRBD2	TRBV7-9	TRBJ2-3	TGTGCCAGCAGCTTAAGCGGGGGTGCAGATACGCAGTATTTT	CASSLSGGADTQYF
NA	TRBD1	TRBV14	TRBJ1-2	TGTGCCAGCAGCCAAGATCTGGGACAGATTCCGACCTCTGGCTACACCTTC	CASSQDLGQIPTSGYTF
NA	TRBD1	TRBV25-1	TRBJ2-2	TGTGCCAGCAGTGAACAGGGGGCCGGCACCGGGGAGCTGTTTTTT	CASSEQGAGTGELFF
NA	NA	TRBV2	TRBJ2-5	TGTGCCAGCAGTGACATACCAGGGATATCAGAGACCCAGTACTTC	CASSDIPGISETQYF
NA	NA	TRBV9	TRBJ2-6	TGTGCCAGCAGCCTCCCCTCTGGGGCCAACGTCCTGACTTTC	CASSLPSGANVLTF
once	NA	TRBV10-2	TRBJ2-7	TGCGCCAGCAGTGGCGTGTTGCAGGGCCGCGAGCAGTACTTC	CASSGVLQGREQYF
NA	TRBD1	TRBV5-1	TRBJ2-7	TGCGCCAGCAGCTTCGACAGGGGGCGCTACGAGCAGTACTTC	CASSFDRGRYEQYF
NA	TRBD2	TRBV7-2	TRBJ2-7	TGTGCCAGCAGCCAGGGACTAGCGGGGGTGCTTTCCTACGAGCAGTACTTC	CASSQGLAGVLSYEQYF
NA	TRBD1	TRBV6-1	TRBJ1-5	TGTGCCAGCAGTGAGACAGGGGGCTATCAGCCCCAGCATTTT	CASSETGGYQPQHF
NA	TRBD1	TRBV7-9	TRBJ2-7	TGTGCCAGCAGCTTATCCGGCGGGACAGGGACCTACGAGCAGTACTTC	CASSLSGGTGTYEQYF
NA	NA	TRBV27	TRBJ1-2	TGTGCCAGCAGCAATGGGGCCGTGGGGGGCTACACCTTC	CASSNGAVGGYTF
once	TRBD1	TRBV6-1	TRBJ1-4	TGTGCCAGCAGTGACCTCAGGGGGCGAGAAAAACTGTTTTTT	CASSDLRGREKLFF
NA	NA	TRBV7-8	TRBJ1-2	TGTGCCAGCAGCTTAGAGGGAGGTCGTGGCTACACCTTC	CASSLEGGRGYTF
NA	TRBD1	TRBV10-3	TRBJ2-1	TGTGCCATCAGGGGGACAGCCTCCTACAATGAGCAGTTCTTC	CAIRGTASYNEQFF
NA	NA	TRBV27	TRBJ1-5	TGTGCCAGCAGTTTAAGACAGAATAGCAATCAGCCCCAGCATTTT	CASSLRQNSNQPQHF
NA	TRBD1	TRBV25-1	TRBJ1-4	TGTGCCAGCAGTGTAACAGGGGGCTCTGAAAAACTGTTTTTT	CASSVTGGSEKLFF
NA	TRBD1	TRBV7-6	TRBJ1-6	TGTGCCAGCAGCCCGCGGACAGGGTTCGTATCACCCCTCCACTTT	CASSPRTGFVSPLHF
NA	NA	TRBV9	TRBJ2-5	TGTGCCAGCAGCGTAGGCCGTTACACACAGCAAGAGACCCAGTACTTC	CASSVGRYTQQETQYF
NA	NA	TRBV11-3	TRBJ2-5	TGTGCCAGCAGCTTAGATAGAGGGATTCAAGAGACCCAGTACTTC	CASSLDRGIQETQYF
few	NA	TRBV11-1	TRBJ2-5	TGTGCCAGCAGCCGCTGGACAGAAGAGACCCAGTACTTC	CASSRWTEETQYF
NA	TRBD1	TRBV29-1	TRBJ1-1	TGCAGCGTTGTACCCGGATCGGGACAGCCAAACACTGAAGCTTTCTTT	CSVVPGSGQPNTEAFF
NA	TRBD2	TRBV9	TRBJ2-3	TGTGCCAGCAGCGTCGAAAGCGGGGGGGCCTGGACAGATACGCAGTATTTT	CASSVESGGAWTDTQYF
NA	NA	TRBV12-1	TRBJ2-1	TGTGCCAGCAGCTTTAGCGGGGGGGCCGGTGAGCAGTTCTTC	CASSFSGGAGEQFF
NA	NA	TRBV11-2	TRBJ2-1	TGTGCCAGCGTCCCCCCGTGGGCAAACAATGAGCAGTTCTTC	CASVPPWANNEQFF
NA	NA	TRBV9	TRBJ2-3	TGTGCCAGCAGCGGCGGACTACCTAGCACAGATACGCAGTATTTT	CASSGGLPSTDTQYF
NA	NA	TRBV5-1	TRBJ2-5	TGCGCCAGCAGTTCTTTGTCTATGGAGACCCAGTACTTC	CASSSLSMETQYF
NA	NA	TRBV10-3	TRBJ1-5	TGTGCCATCAGTGAGACAGGGAGCAATCAGCCCCAGCATTTT	CAISETGSNQPQHF
NA	NA	TRBV29-1	TRBJ2-5	TGCAGCGCGGCCCGCGGGGAACGGCAGACCCAGTACTTC	CSAARGERQTQYF
NA	TRBD2	TRBV4-2	TRBJ2-1	TGTGCCAGCAGCCACCCCGAGGCGGGGGGGCCTAAGAATGAGCAGTTCTTC	CASSHPEAGGPKNEQFF
NA	TRBD1	TRBV4-3	TRBJ1-4	TGCGCCAGCAGCCCAGAGGGGACAGATAATGAAAAACTGTTTTTT	CASSPEGTDNEKLFF
once	TRBD1	TRBV19	TRBJ1-1	TGTGCCAGTACCCGGGACAGGGCACGAAACACTGAAGCTTTCTTT	CASTRDRARNTEAFF
NA	TRBD2	TRBV7-3	TRBJ2-1	TGTGCCAGCAGCTTGACTCCAAGACTAGCGGGGGGGCCGATCAATGAGCAGTTCTTC	CASSLTPRLAGGPINEQFF
few	TRBD1	TRBV19	TRBJ1-5	TGTGCCAGTAGTCAACCGGGACAGGGGCCAAGCAATCAGCCCCAGCATTTT	CASSQPGQGPSNQPQHF
NA	NA	TRBV4-2	TRBJ2-1	TGTGCCAGCAGCCAAGATCTGTTGGGGGCCGGGGAGCAGTTCTTC	CASSQDLLGAGEQFF
once	NA	TRBV28	TRBJ1-4	TGTGCCAGCAGTTTGGGAGGGGCCAACCCGTCCGAAAAACTGTTTTTT	CASSLGGANPSEKLFF
NA	NA	TRBV5-1	TRBJ2-4	TGCGCCAGCATGGGGGAGGACATTCAGTACTTC	CASMGEDIQYF
NA	NA	TRBV25-1	TRBJ1-2	TGTGCCAGCAGTGAAAGTGCCTCCCCCCGGGTAACCTTC	CASSESASPRVTF
NA	NA	TRBV28	TRBJ1-4	TGTGCCAGCAGCCTCAACGTAGCTAATGAAAAACTGTTTTTT	CASSLNVANEKLFF
NA	TRBD2	TRBV6-6	TRBJ2-5	TGTGCCAGCAGGAGCACTAGCGGGGGGTTTGAGACCCAGTACTTC	CASRSTSGGFETQYF
few	NA	TRBV7-2	TRBJ2-3	TGTGCCAGCGCCAGGGGCTCTCGCACAGATACGCAGTATTTT	CASARGSRTDTQYF
NA	NA	TRBV6-1	TRBJ2-6	TGTGCCAGCATCCGGGGTCCCGGGGCCAACGTCCTGACTTTC	CASIRGPGANVLTF
NA	NA	TRBV6-1	TRBJ1-5	TGTGCCAGCAGACCCGGGAGGGACAATCAGCCCCAGCATTTT	CASRPGRDNQPQHF
NA	NA	TRBV7-8	TRBJ1-6	TGTGCCAGCACCCAAGGGGTATCTTCCAATTCACCCCTCCACTTT	CASTQGVSSNSPLHF
once	TRBD1	TRBV4-2	TRBJ1-5	TGTGCCAGCAGCCGAACAGGGGTAGGGGAGCCCCAGCATTTT	CASSRTGVGEPQHF
NA	NA	TRBV7-9	TRBJ1-1	TGTGCCAGCAGGCGGGGGGGCTTCACTGAAGCTTTCTTT	CASRRGGFTEAFF
NA	NA	TRBV2	TRBJ1-1	TGTGCCAGCAGACCCCCAGGGAACACTGAAGCTTTCTTT	CASRPPGNTEAFF
few	NA	TRBV5-6	TRBJ2-2	TGTGCCAGCAGCTTGGCCGGGGGCGGGGAGCTGTTTTTT	CASSLAGGGELFF
NA	TRBD2	TRBV9	TRBJ2-5	TGTGCCAGCAGCGTTTGGGGGTCTAGCGGTGAGACCCAGTACTTC	CASSVWGSSGETQYF
NA	TRBD1	TRBV27	TRBJ2-1	TGTGCCAGCAACAGGGGGCGCTTCAATGAGCAGTTCTTC	CASNRGRFNEQFF
NA	TRBD1	TRBV5-1	TRBJ2-3	TGCGCCACCACAGGGGGCGGAACAGATACGCAGTATTTT	CATTGGGTDTQYF
NA	NA	TRBV5-6	TRBJ2-7	TGTGCCAGCAGCCCACTAGATAGATTCCACGAGCAGTACTTC	CASSPLDRFHEQYF
few	TRBD2	TRBV6-5	TRBJ2-7	TGTGCCAGCGGGCGGGGGGGGGAGGCCTACGAGCAGTACTTC	CASGRGGEAYEQYF
NA	NA	TRBV7-9	TRBJ1-1	TGTTCCAGCAGCTTAGTGGACATAAGGGGAGGCGAACACACTGAAGCTTTCTTT	CSSSLVDIRGGEHTEAFF
NA	NA	TRBV27	TRBJ2-7	TGTGCCAGCAGTCCAAACAGGGCAGGGGGAGGCTACGAGCAGTACTTC	CASSPNRAGGGYEQYF
NA	NA	TRBV7-2	TRBJ2-3	TGTGCCAGCAGCTTAAAGCGGACAGATACGCAGTATTTT	CASSLKRTDTQYF
NA	TRBD1	TRBV27	TRBJ1-1	TGTGCCAGCAGTTTTGGGACAGGGACCGCTGAAGCTTTCTTT	CASSFGTGTAEAFF